The present T cell receptor beta chain was sequenced within a study of T-cell reconstitution after alpha-beta-depleted transplantation in children. The TCRbeta library was prepared with unique molecular identifiers. Each CDR3 protein gets one entry after TCRdb re-called the PCR reads with MiXCR. This sample has approximately 650,000 distinct CDR3 sequences; about an eighth occur once, and the top ten carry 0.79%. The CDR3 sequence is 18 residues long. V dropped 5 bases and J dropped 0; count of bases not matched to a gene: 8. The germline V gene encodes CDR1 SGHVS and CDR2 FNYEAQ. About this clonotype: Its matching antigen is unknown.

Broader study findings: Several hundred graft clones that had expanded were reportedly the source of alpha-beta T cells about two months after transplant. Diversity and T-cell counts at one year after transplant derived mostly from new T cells. Surviving recipient T cells and thymic progenitors underlay high day-60 TCRbeta diversity in some patients.

This clonotype was obtained from a girl aged 2 to 10 with congenital amegakaryocytic thrombocytopenia, due to receive a stem cell transplant. This chain connects TRBV7-6 to TRBJ2-1, with 12 bases aligning to TRBD2. The sequenced sample was PBMCs, obtained before TCRalphabeta/CD19-depleted stem cell transplant. The CDR3 region is CASSPTSGRISSYNEQFF. In DNA form, the CDR3 reads TGTGCCAGCAGCCCCACTAGCGGGAGGATCAGCTCCTACAATGAGCAGTTCTTC. Full variable domain (remainder filled in from reference TRBV7-6 and TRBJ2-1): GAGVSQSPRYKVTKRGQDVALRCDPISGHVSLYWYRQALGQGPEFLTYFNYEAQQDKSGLPNDRFSAERPEGSISTLTIQRTEQRDSAMYRCASSPTSGRISSYNEQFFGPGTRLTVL.